Shown below are 5 T cell receptor beta chains from a single sample sequenced in a study of T cells in Graves' hyperthyroidism and ophthalmopathy. Amplification of TCR beta CDR3 regions used RNA as the template. During a first-round RT-PCR of the TCR CDR3, the HTBI primer set was used. MiXCR, applied by TCRdb to the multiplex PCR reads, yields one record per CDR3 protein. The sample shows about 640,000 distinct CDR3 sequences, less than 25% of them seen only once. Sequenced material: blood. All receptors come from a man aged 25 to 40 with Graves' ophthalmopathy.

The chain joins TRBV10-3 to TRBJ1-5; 7 positions match TRBD1. The CDR3 has 15 residues. Germline values: CDR1 ENHRY, CDR2 SYGVKD. The junction had 7 bases not matched to a gene; V was cut back by 6 bases and J by 2 bases. The CDR3 DNA reads TGTGCCATCAGCTACTCCGGGACAGGCAATCAGCCCCAGCATTTT. Translating gives CAISYSGTGNQPQHF.

This clonotype occurred a few times. V is TRBV19 and J is TRBJ2-1; maybe TRBD2 (6 bases). The CDR3 covers 15 residues. The germline V gene has CDR1 LNHDA and CDR2 SQIVND (reference sequence). Trimming removed 1 base from V and 3 bases from J, with 10 bases in between. CDR3: CASSIAGVRYNEQFF. The DNA of the CDR3 is TGTGCCAGTAGTATAGCGGGAGTTCGCTACAATGAGCAGTTCTTC.

The chain has TRBV7-2 and TRBJ2-1, with D unresolved. The CDR3 is made up of 12 amino acids. CDR1 and CDR2 from the germline V gene are SGHTA and FQGNSA. V was cut by 1 base and J by 9 bases, with 7 bases left in between. The CDR3 spells CASSLDSGEQFF. The CDR3 DNA reads TGTGCCAGCAGCTTAGATAGTGGTGAGCAGTTCTTC. The full variable domain, completed using reference TRBV7-2 and TRBJ2-1, is GAGVSQSPSNKVTEKGKDVELRCDPISGHTALYWYRQSLGQGLEFLIYFQGNSAPDKSGLPSDRFSAERTGGSVSTLTIQRTQQEDSAVYLCASSLDSGEQFFGPGTRLTVL.

A few counts support this clonotype. V gene TRBV20-1 combines with J gene TRBJ2-5; D unclear. CDR1 is DFQATT, CDR2 SNEGSKA, per germline (reference sequence). V was pared by 4 bases and J by 5 bases, with 11 bases between. The CDR3 runs 12 residues. The CDR3 bases are TGCAGTGCTATGGCGCTAGGGGAGACCCAGTACTTC. It encodes CSAMALGETQYF.

The chain has TRBV20-1 and TRBJ2-2; 13 bases fit TRBD2. The CDR3 consists of 16 residues. From germline, CDR1 is DFQATT and CDR2 SNEGSKA (reference sequence). V shed 6 bases, J shed 5 bases, and the junction held 9 bases outside the gene matches. For the CDR3, the DNA is TGCAGTGCATTAAGGACTAGCGGGAGAGGGACCGGGGAGCTGTTTTTT. Protein product: CSALRTSGRGTGELFF.